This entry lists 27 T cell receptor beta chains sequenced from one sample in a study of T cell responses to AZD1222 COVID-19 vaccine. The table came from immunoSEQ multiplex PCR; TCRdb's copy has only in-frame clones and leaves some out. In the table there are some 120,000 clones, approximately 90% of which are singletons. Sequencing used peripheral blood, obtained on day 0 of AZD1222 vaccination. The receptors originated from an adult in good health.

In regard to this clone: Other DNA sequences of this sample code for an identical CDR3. The CDR3 sequence is CASSEQGTYEQYF. The CDR3 DNA reads as TGTGCCAGCAGTGAGCAGGGGACCTACGAGCAGTACTTC. The J gene is TRBJ2-7, the V gene TRBV2, with D perhaps matching TRBD1 (6 bases). V gave up 3 bases and J gave up 2 bases, with 8 bases separating them. The germline CDR1 and CDR2 sequences are SNHLY and FYNNEI. The CDR3 is 13 residues long.

CDR3 sequence: CASSSGTVNEQFF. In DNA form, the CDR3 reads TGTGCCAGCAGCTCCGGGACTGTAAATGAGCAGTTCTTC. This chain joins TRBV11-1 and TRBJ2-1, with D perhaps matching TRBD2 (6 bases). V lost 4 bases and J lost 7, with 11 bases in between. The germline V gene has CDR1 SGHAT and CDR2 FQDESV (reference sequence). CDR3 length: 13 residues.

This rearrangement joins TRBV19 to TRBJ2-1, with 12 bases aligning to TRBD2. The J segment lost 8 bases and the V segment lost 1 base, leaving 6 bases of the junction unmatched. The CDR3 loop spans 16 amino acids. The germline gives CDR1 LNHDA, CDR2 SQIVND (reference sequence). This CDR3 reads CASSIAGLAGLYEQFF. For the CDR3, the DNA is TGTGCCAGTAGTATAGCTGGACTAGCGGGGTTGTATGAGCAGTTCTTC.

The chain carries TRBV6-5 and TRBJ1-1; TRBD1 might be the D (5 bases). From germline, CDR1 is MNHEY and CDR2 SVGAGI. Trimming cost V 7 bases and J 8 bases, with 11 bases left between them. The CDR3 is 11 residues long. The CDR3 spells CASTRGGEAFF. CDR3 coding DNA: TGTGCCAGCACCCGGGGGGGGGAAGCTTTCTTT.

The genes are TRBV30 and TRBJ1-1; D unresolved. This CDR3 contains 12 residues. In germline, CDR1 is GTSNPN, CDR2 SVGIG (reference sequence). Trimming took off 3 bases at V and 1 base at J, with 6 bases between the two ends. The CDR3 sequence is CAWSPENTEAFF. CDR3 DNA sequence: TGTGCCTGGAGCCCTGAGAACACTGAAGCTTTCTTT.

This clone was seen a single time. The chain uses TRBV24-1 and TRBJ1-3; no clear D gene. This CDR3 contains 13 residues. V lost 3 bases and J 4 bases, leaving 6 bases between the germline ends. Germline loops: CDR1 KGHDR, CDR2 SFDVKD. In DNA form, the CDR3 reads TGTGCCACCAGTGATAATGGGGGAAACACCATATATTTT. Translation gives CATSDNGGNTIYF.

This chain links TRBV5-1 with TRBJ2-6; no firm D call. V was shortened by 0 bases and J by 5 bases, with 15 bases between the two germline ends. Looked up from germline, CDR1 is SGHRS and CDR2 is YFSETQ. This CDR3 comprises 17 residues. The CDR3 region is CASSLEMSGSRANVLTF. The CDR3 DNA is TGCGCCAGCAGCTTGGAGATGTCCGGGTCCAGGGCCAACGTCCTGACTTTC.

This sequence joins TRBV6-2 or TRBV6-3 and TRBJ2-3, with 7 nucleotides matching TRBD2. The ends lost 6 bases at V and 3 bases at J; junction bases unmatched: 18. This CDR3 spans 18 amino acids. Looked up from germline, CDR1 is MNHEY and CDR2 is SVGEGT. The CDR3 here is CASSNTVRVGGGTDTQYF. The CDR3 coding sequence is TGTGCCAGCAGCAATACCGTCAGGGTTGGCGGGGGAACAGATACGCAGTATTTT.

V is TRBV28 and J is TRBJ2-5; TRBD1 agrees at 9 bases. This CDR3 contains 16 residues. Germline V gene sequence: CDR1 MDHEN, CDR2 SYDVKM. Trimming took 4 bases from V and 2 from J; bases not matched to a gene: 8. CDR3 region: CASSSRGQGRQETQYF. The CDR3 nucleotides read TGTGCCAGCAGTTCTAGGGGACAGGGACGGCAAGAGACCCAGTACTTC. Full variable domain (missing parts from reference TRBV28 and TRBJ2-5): DVKVTQSSRYLVKRTGEKVFLECVQDMDHENMFWYRQDPGLGLRLIYFSYDVKMKEKGDIPEGYSVSREKKERFSLILESASTNQTSMYLCASSSRGQGRQETQYFGPGTRLLVL.

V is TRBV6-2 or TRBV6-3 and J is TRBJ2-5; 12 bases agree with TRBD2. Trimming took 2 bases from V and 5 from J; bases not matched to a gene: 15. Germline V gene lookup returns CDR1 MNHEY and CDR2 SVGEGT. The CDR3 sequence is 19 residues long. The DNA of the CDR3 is TGTGCCAGCAGTTACGATTACGAGAGACTAGCGGGGGATTTGGAGACCCAGTACTTC. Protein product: CASSYDYERLAGDLETQYF.

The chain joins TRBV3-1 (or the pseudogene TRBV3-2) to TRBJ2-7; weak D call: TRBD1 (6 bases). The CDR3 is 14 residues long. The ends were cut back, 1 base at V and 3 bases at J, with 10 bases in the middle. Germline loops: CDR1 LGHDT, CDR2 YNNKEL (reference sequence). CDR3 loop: CASSQGGQSYEQYF. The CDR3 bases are TGTGCCAGCAGCCAAGGCGGACAGAGCTACGAGCAGTACTTC.

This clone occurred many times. CDR3 loop: CASSPPPARVGNPSNSPLHF. The CDR3 DNA reads TGTGCCAGCAGCCCCCCCCCGGCCAGGGTTGGAAACCCCTCGAATTCACCCCTCCACTTT. The chain carries TRBV27 and TRBJ1-6; TRBD1 might be the D (5 bases). This CDR3 has 20 amino acids. Germline V gene lookup returns CDR1 MNHEY and CDR2 SMNVEV (reference sequence). With 6 bases removed from V and 7 bases from J, the gap between germline ends came to 31 bases.

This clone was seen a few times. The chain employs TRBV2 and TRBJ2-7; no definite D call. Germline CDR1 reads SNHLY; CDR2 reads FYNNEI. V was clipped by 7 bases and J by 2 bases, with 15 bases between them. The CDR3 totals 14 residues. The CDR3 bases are TGTGCCAGCAACGCGAGGTTTGGGGCCTACGAGCAGTACTTC. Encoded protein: CASNARFGAYEQYF.

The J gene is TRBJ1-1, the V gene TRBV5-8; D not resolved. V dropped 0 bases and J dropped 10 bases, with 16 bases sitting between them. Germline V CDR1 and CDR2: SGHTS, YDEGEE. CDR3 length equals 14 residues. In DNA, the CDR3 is TGTGCCAGCAGCTTGGGGGCCTCGGGCCTGGGAGCTTTCTTT. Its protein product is CASSLGASGLGAFF.

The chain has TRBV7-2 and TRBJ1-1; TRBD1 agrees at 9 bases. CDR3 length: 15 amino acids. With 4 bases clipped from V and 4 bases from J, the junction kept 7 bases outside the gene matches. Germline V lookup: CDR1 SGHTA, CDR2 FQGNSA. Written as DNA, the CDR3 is TGTGCCAGCAGCTCCCGCGAGGGACAGGGCACTGAAGCTTTCTTT. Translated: CASSSREGQGTEAFF.

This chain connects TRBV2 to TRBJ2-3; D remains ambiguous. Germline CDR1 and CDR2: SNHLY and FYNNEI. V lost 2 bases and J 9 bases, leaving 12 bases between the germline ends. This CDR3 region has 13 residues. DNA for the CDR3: TGTGCCAGCAGTGAACATAGTATCCTAACGCAGTATTTT. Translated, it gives CASSEHSILTQYF.

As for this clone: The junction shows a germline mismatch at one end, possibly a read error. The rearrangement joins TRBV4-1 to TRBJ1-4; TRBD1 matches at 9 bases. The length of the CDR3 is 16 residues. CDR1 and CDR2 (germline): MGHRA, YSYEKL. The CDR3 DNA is TGCGCCAGCAGCCAAGTCGGGACAGGGACAAATGGAAAACTGTTTTTT. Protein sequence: CASSQVGTGTNGKLFF.

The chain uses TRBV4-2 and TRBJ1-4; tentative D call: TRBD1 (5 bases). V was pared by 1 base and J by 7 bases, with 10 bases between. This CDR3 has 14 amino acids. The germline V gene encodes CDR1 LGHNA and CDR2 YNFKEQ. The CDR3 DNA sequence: TGTGCCAGCAGCCAAGTCCCAGGGAGTGAAAAACTGTTTTTT. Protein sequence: CASSQVPGSEKLFF.

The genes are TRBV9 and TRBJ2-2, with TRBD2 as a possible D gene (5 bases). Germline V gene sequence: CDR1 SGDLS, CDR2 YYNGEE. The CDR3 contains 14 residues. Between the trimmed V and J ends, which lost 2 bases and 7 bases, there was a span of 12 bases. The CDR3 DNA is TGTGCCAGCAGCGTCCGAGGGATCGGCGGGGAGCTGTTTTTT. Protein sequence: CASSVRGIGGELFF.

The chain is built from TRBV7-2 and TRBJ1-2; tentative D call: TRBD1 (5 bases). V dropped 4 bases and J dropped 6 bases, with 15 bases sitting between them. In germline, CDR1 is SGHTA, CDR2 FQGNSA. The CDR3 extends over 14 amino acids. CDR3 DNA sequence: TGTGCCAGCAGCTCGCCTTCCGCAGGGAATGGCTACACCTTC. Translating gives CASSSPSAGNGYTF.

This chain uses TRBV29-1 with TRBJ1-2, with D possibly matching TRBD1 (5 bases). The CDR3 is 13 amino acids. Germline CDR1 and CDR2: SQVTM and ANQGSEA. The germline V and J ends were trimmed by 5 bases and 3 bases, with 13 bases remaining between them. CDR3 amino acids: CSVWGDGYYGYTF. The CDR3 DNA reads TGCAGCGTTTGGGGGGACGGCTACTATGGCTACACCTTC.

CDR3 nucleotides: TGTGCCTGGAGTAGGAGAGTGACTAACTATGGCTACACCTTC. Amino acid sequence: CAWSRRVTNYGYTF. The rearrangement uses TRBV30 and TRBJ1-2; D is ambiguous. V lost 2 bases and J 0 bases, leaving 10 bases between the germline ends. The CDR3 is made up of 14 amino acids. Germline assignment: CDR1 GTSNPN and CDR2 SVGIG (reference sequence).

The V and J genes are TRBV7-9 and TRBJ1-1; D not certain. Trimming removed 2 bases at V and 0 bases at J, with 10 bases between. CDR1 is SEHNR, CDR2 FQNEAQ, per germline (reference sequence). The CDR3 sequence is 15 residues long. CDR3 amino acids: CASSLYGRMNTEAFF. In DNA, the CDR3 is TGTGCCAGCAGCTTATACGGCAGGATGAACACTGAAGCTTTCTTT.

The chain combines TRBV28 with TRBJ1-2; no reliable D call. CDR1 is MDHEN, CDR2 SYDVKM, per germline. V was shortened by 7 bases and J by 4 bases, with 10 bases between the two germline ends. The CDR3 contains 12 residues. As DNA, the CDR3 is TGTGCCAGCAATGTTGGGAGCTATGGCTACACCTTC. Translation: CASNVGSYGYTF.

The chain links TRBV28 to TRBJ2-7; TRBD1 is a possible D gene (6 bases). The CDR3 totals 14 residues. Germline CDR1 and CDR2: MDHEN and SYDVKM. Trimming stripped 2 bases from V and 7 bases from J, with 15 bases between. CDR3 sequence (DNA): TGTGCCAGCAGTTTAGGTATAGGGGGTATTGAGCAGTACTTC. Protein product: CASSLGIGGIEQYF.

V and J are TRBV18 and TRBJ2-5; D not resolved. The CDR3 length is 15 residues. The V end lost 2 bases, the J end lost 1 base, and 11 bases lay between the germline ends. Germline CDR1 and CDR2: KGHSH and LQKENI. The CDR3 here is CASSPGQLTQETQYF. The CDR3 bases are TGTGCCAGCTCACCAGGGCAGCTTACCCAAGAGACCCAGTACTTC.

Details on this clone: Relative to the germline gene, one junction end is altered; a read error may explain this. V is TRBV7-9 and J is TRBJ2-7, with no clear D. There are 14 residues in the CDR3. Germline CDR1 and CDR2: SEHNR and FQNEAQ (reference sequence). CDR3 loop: CASSRTDGASSDRF. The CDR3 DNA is TGTGCCAGCAGCCGTACCGATGGCGCCAGTTCTGACCGTTTC.